These T cell receptor beta chains were read from a single sample in a study of CD8+CD57+ T cells in acquired aplastic anemia. Using its own MiXCR run on the reads, TCRdb lists one record per CDR3 protein. Among under 250,000 distinct CDR3 sequences listed, almost 35% were seen once. Sequenced sample: sorted CD4+, CD8+, or CD8+CD57+ T cells (not recorded which) from PBMCs. These receptors all come from a human donor in good health, serving as a control. CDR3s include the opening cysteine and the closing phenylalanine or tryptophan. A D gene is named only where the DNA matches it firmly. Clone size is stated in some rows and not others, as once, few, many or a class when expanded.

TRBV19	TRBJ1-1	once	-	CASSMGAGREAFF	TGTGCCAGTAGTATGGGAGCGGGCCGCGAAGCTTTCTTT
TRBV5-1	TRBJ1-1	-	TRBD1	CVSSAGGAGNTEAFF	TGCGTCAGCAGCGCAGGGGGCGCGGGGAACACTGAAGCTTTCTTT
TRBV10-1	TRBJ2-7	many	TRBD2	CASSRDYPYEQYF	TGCGCCAGCAGTCGGGACTACCCCTACGAGCAGTACTTC
TRBV5-8	TRBJ1-2	few	-	CASSLEGNSGWGYTF	TGTGCCAGCAGCTTGGAGGGGAACTCTGGCTGGGGCTACACCTTC
TRBV6-2/TRBV6-3	TRBJ2-2	-	-	CASSVGQTGELFF	TGTGCCAGCAGTGTCGGACAAACCGGGGAGCTGTTTTTT
TRBV19	TRBJ1-1	-	-	CASSTSLNTEAFF	TGTGCCAGTAGTACCTCATTGAACACTGAAGCTTTCTTT
TRBV2	TRBJ1-6	-	TRBD1	CASTRGQVNSPLHF	TGTGCCAGCACCAGGGGACAGGTCAATTCACCCCTCCACTTT
TRBV29-1	TRBJ1-2	-	-	CSVEDADRNYGYTF	TGCAGCGTTGAAGACGCGGACAGAAACTATGGCTACACCTTC
TRBV11-1	TRBJ1-4	many	-	CASSPSRRQGNEKLFF	TGTGCCAGCAGCCCGTCCCGGCGGCAGGGTAATGAAAAACTGTTTTTT
TRBV10-3	TRBJ1-2	-	-	CATSRGLTDSRSHGYTF	TGTGCCACCTCTAGAGGACTTACGGACTCCCGGAGCCATGGCTACACCTTC
TRBV2	TRBJ2-7	many	-	CASSEKLQQLYEQYF	TGTGCCAGCAGTGAAAAGCTACAGCAACTCTACGAGCAGTACTTC
TRBV9	TRBJ2-1	many	-	CASSVGGSAHNEQFF	TGTGCCAGCAGCGTAGGGGGATCCGCCCACAATGAGCAGTTCTTC
TRBV2	TRBJ2-5	many	TRBD1	CASSVSGTGQETQYF	TGTGCCAGCAGTGTATCGGGGACAGGGCAAGAGACCCAGTACTTC
TRBV14	TRBJ1-5	-	-	CASSLSGYGNQPQHF	TGTGCCAGCAGCCTGAGCGGCTACGGAAATCAGCCCCAGCATTTT
TRBV5-5	TRBJ2-7	many	TRBD2	CASSDGLAGVREQYF	TGTGCCAGCAGCGACGGACTAGCGGGAGTCAGGGAGCAGTACTTC
TRBV20-1	TRBJ1-1	many	-	CSAKDLQGGTEAFF	TGCAGTGCTAAGGATTTACAGGGAGGCACTGAAGCTTTCTTT
TRBV2	TRBJ2-1	few	TRBD1	CARDREDEQFF	TGTGCCAGGGACAGGGAAGATGAGCAGTTCTTC
TRBV6-2/TRBV6-3	TRBJ2-5	few	-	CASSWRGAAQETQYF	TGTGCCAGCAGTTGGCGCGGGGCGGCCCAAGAGACCCAGTACTTC
TRBV6-5	TRBJ1-6	few	-	CASSSSQGGSPLHF	TGTGCCAGCAGTTCCTCACAGGGTGGCTCACCCCTCCACTTT
TRBV5-1	TRBJ2-1	-	-	CASSLVSSRDEQFF	TGCGCCAGCAGCTTGGTATCGTCCAGGGATGAGCAGTTCTTC
TRBV6-1	TRBJ2-1	few	-	CASSRSGTTIYNEQFF	TGTGCCAGCAGTCGTTCCGGGACAACCATCTACAATGAGCAGTTCTTC
TRBV5-1	TRBJ1-1	few	-	CASSLAWENTEAFF	TGCGCCAGCAGCTTGGCTTGGGAGAACACTGAAGCTTTCTTT
TRBV12-3/TRBV12-4	TRBJ1-2	-	-	CASSLNTPSPYGYTF	TGTGCCAGCAGTTTAAACACACCTAGTCCCTATGGCTACACCTTC
TRBV12-3/TRBV12-4	TRBJ2-4	few	TRBD2	CASSLVAGGQNIQYF	TGTGCCAGCAGTTTAGTAGCGGGGGGGCAAAACATTCAGTACTTC
TRBV20-1	TRBJ2-5	few	TRBD2	CSASSGTSGIETQYF	TGCAGTGCTAGTTCTGGGACTAGCGGGATCGAGACCCAGTACTTC
TRBV20-1	TRBJ1-2	-	TRBD1	CSAKQGGGNGYTF	TGCAGTGCTAAACAGGGGGGAGGGAATGGCTACACCTTC
TRBV25-1	TRBJ2-1	once	TRBD1	CASSELTGSYNEQFF	TGTGCCAGCAGTGAATTGACAGGGTCATACAATGAGCAGTTCTTC
TRBV20-1	TRBJ2-7	many	-	CSAGVGAPYEQYF	TGCAGTGCAGGGGTGGGAGCCCCCTACGAGCAGTACTTC
TRBV5-1	TRBJ1-3	-	TRBD1	CASRGTGEGNTIYF	TGCGCCAGCAGGGGGACAGGAGAGGGAAACACCATATATTTT
TRBV12-3/TRBV12-4	TRBJ1-1	few	-	CASRFHGGYTEAFF	TGTGCCAGCAGATTTCATGGGGGGTACACTGAAGCTTTCTTT
TRBV10-3	TRBJ1-2	-	-	CAISDLTNYGYTF	TGTGCCATCAGTGACCTAACCAACTATGGCTACACCTTC
TRBV24-1	TRBJ2-1	few	-	CATSDGWYNEQFF	TGTGCCACCAGTGATGGGTGGTACAATGAGCAGTTCTTC
TRBV12-5	TRBJ2-2	-	-	CASGFRTKMNTGELFF	TGTGCTAGTGGTTTTCGGACGAAGATGAACACCGGGGAGCTGTTTTTT
TRBV19	TRBJ2-5	many	TRBD2	CASSFGGSETQYF	TGTGCCAGTAGTTTTGGCGGGAGCGAGACCCAGTACTTC
TRBV5-1	TRBJ2-7	few	-	CASSLNRAGRGDEQYF	TGCGCCAGCAGCTTAAATAGGGCGGGCAGGGGGGACGAGCAGTACTTC
TRBV20-1	TRBJ2-2	few	-	CSARSWGGPTGELFF	TGCAGTGCTAGGTCCTGGGGGGGGCCCACCGGGGAGCTGTTTTTT
TRBV2	TRBJ2-5	-	-	CASSGGQEGPQYF	TGTGCCAGCAGTGGCGGACAGGAGGGTCCCCAGTACTTC
TRBV30	TRBJ1-2	few	TRBD1	CAWSSTHRQGKANYGYTF	TGTGCCTGGAGTTCAACCCATCGACAGGGCAAGGCTAACTATGGCTACACCTTC
TRBV25-1	TRBJ2-1	few	TRBD1	CASSEVGQGRNEQFF	TGTGCCAGCAGTGAAGTGGGACAGGGGCGCAATGAGCAGTTCTTC
TRBV20-1	TRBJ2-5	-	-	CSVLKQGSEETQYF	TGCAGTGTATTAAAACAGGGCTCTGAAGAGACCCAGTACTTC
TRBV6-1	TRBJ2-2	-	TRBD2	CASSEFGGTNTGELFF	TGTGCCAGCAGTGAATTCGGGGGGACGAACACCGGGGAGCTGTTTTTT
TRBV6-1	TRBJ1-2	-	-	CGSSDSGTLWHGYTF	TGTGGCAGCAGTGATAGCGGGACACTATGGCATGGCTACACCTTC
TRBV7-2	TRBJ1-6	many	-	CASSLSSYNSPLHF	TGTGCCAGCAGCTTAAGTTCCTATAATTCACCCCTCCACTTT
TRBV20-1	TRBJ2-7	many	-	CSATQGLPPTYEQYF	TGCAGTGCGACACAGGGTTTGCCCCCCACCTACGAGCAGTACTTC
TRBV2	TRBJ2-1	many	TRBD1	CASRIRGTGDNEQFF	TGTGCCAGCAGGATCCGCGGGACAGGCGACAATGAGCAGTTCTTC
TRBV7-2	TRBJ2-1	many	-	CASSLRQYNEQFF	TGTGCCAGCAGCTTGAGGCAGTACAATGAGCAGTTCTTC
TRBV12-3/TRBV12-4	TRBJ1-5	few	TRBD1	CASTPSDRNQPQHF	TGTGCCAGCACCCCATCGGACAGGAATCAGCCCCAGCATTTT
TRBV5-1	TRBJ2-7	-	-	CASSLDAWEQYF	TGCGCCAGCAGCTTGGATGCGTGGGAGCAGTACTTC
TRBV20-1	TRBJ1-5	-	-	CSARGGEKPQHF	TGCAGTGCTAGAGGGGGCGAAAAGCCCCAGCATTTT